Following are 22 T cell receptor beta chains from one sample sequenced in a study of vaccination effects on CD4 cells after COVID-19. Profiled with immunoSEQ multiplex PCR; TCRdb holds only in-frame clones, not every one. The data show tens of thousands of clones, around 77% seen once. Before any sequencing was done, the ViraFEST assay used viral peptide pools to expand antigen-specific CD4+ T cells. At the end of around 11 days of culture, CD4+ T cells were isolated. The study found no prior SARS-CoV-2 infection in the vaccine recipients, who tested negative for nucleocapsid antibodies. Their antigen targets remain unknown. The specimen was CD4+ T cells from PBMCs cultured with HCoV-NL63 spike peptides, collected before COVID-19 vaccination. These receptors were obtained from a human donor who received a COVID-19 vaccine.

This sequence joins TRBV6-5 and TRBJ1-4; TRBD1 might be the D (6 bases). This CDR3 has 16 residues. Germline lookup yields CDR1 MNHEY and CDR2 SVGAGI. Between the trimmed V and J ends, which lost 4 bases and 5 bases, there was a span of 17 bases. The CDR3 nucleotides are TGTGCCAGCAGTTGGGGGGCAGTCCGAGGCAATGAAAAACTGTTTTTT. Translating it yields CASSWGAVRGNEKLFF.

CDR3 protein: CASSLGSGYGYTF. In DNA form, the CDR3 reads TGCGCCAGCAGCTTGGGATCAGGCTATGGCTACACCTTC. The gene calls are TRBV5-1 and TRBJ1-2; D gene unclear. V gave up 0 bases and J gave up 4 bases, with 7 bases separating them. This CDR3 comprises 13 residues. CDR1 and CDR2 (germline): SGHRS, YFSETQ.

This clone was observed a single time. The chain links TRBV19 to TRBJ2-4; TRBD1 might be the D (6 bases). This CDR3 is 14 amino acids long. CDR1 and CDR2 from the germline V gene are LNHDA and SQIVND (reference sequence). Trimming cost V 3 bases and J 4 bases, with 10 bases left between them. DNA for the CDR3: TGTGCCAGTAGTATCTCCAGGGGAAAAAACATTCAGTACTTC. Its translation: CASSISRGKNIQYF.

This rearrangement joins TRBV19 to TRBJ2-2; D remains unclear. V was cut by 1 base and J by 6 bases, with 12 bases left in between. CDR1 LNHDA and CDR2 SQIVND come from the germline V gene (reference sequence). CDR3 length: 15 amino acids. In nucleotides, the CDR3 is TGTGCCAGTAGTATAGCTAGGACCAATCCCGGGGAGCTGTTTTTT. As protein: CASSIARTNPGELFF.

This clone has only one observation. This rearrangement joins TRBV29-1 to TRBJ2-5, with D perhaps being TRBD1 or TRBD2 (6 bases each). Germline V gene lookup returns CDR1 SQVTM and CDR2 ANQGSEA. This CDR3 has 14 amino acids. V gave up 7 bases and J gave up 4 bases, with 19 bases separating them. The CDR3 DNA reads TGCAGCGCACCGTACTTCGGGGGCGGAGAGACCCAGTACTTC. It is translated as CSAPYFGGGETQYF.

The rearrangement uses TRBV7-8 and TRBJ2-2, with 9 bases aligning to TRBD1. V trimming: 5 bases; J trimming: 6 bases; junction bases outside the gene matches: 7. The germline gives CDR1 SGHVS, CDR2 FQNEAQ. This CDR3 has 15 residues. The CDR3 sequence: CASSHDRGRAGELFF. CDR3 DNA: TGTGCCAGCAGCCACGACAGGGGGAGGGCCGGGGAGCTGTTTTTT. Supplemented by reference TRBV7-8 and TRBJ2-2, the full variable domain reads GAGVSQSPRYKVAKRGQDVALRCDPISGHVSLFWYQQALGQGPEFLTYFQNEAQLDKSGLPSDRFFAERPEGSVSTLKIQRTQQEDSAVYLCASSHDRGRAGELFFGEGSRLTVL.

J is TRBJ2-1 and V is TRBV19; TRBD2 matches 13 bases. Per the germline V gene, CDR1 is LNHDA and CDR2 is SQIVND (reference sequence). The V gene end was trimmed by 4 bases and the J gene end by 4 bases; junction bases not matched to a gene: 4. The CDR3 runs to 16 residues. The CDR3 loop reads CASSTLAGGEYNEQFF. The CDR3 region has the DNA TGTGCCAGTAGTACACTAGCGGGGGGGGAATACAATGAGCAGTTCTTC.

The CDR3 here is CASSYRTGSETQYF. CDR3 in DNA: TGTGCCAGCAGTTACAGGACAGGGAGCGAGACCCAGTACTTC. This chain connects TRBV6-5 to TRBJ2-5; 8 bases are shared with TRBD1. Per the germline V gene, CDR1 is MNHEY and CDR2 is SVGAGI. Trimming at V came to 2 bases and at J to 5 bases, leaving 4 bases not matched to a gene. The CDR3 has 14 amino acids.

This chain joins TRBV6-5 and TRBJ2-5; no clear D gene. This CDR3 comprises 11 residues. The V gene's germline CDR1 is MNHEY and CDR2 SVGAGI. V lost 5 bases and J 5 bases, leaving 6 bases between the germline ends. CDR3 sequence: CASSHIETQYF. CDR3 nucleotide sequence: TGTGCCAGCAGTCATATTGAGACCCAGTACTTC.

This chain connects TRBV7-9 to TRBJ1-1; 9 nucleotides agree with TRBD1. Losses at the gene ends were 5 bases for V and 3 bases for J; bases not matched to a gene: 4. The germline V gene encodes CDR1 SEHNR and CDR2 FQNEAQ (reference sequence). CDR3 length: 14 residues. The CDR3 DNA follows: TGTGCCAGCAGCGCAGGGGACAGGGACACTGAAGCTTTCTTT. Residues: CASSAGDRDTEAFF. Variable domain in full (rest from reference TRBV7-9 and TRBJ1-1): DTGVSQNPRHKITKRGQNVTFRCDPISEHNRLYWYRQTLGQGPEFLTYFQNEAQLEKSRLLSDRFSAERPKGSFSTLEIQRTEQGDSAMYLCASSAGDRDTEAFFGQGTRLTVV.

The rearrangement joins TRBV4-1 to TRBJ2-1, with D perhaps TRBD2 (6 bases). Trimming left V 4 bases short and J 0 bases short, with 16 bases between. This CDR3 has 17 residues. CDR1 is MGHRA, CDR2 YSYEKL, per germline. CDR3 nucleotides: TGCGCCAGCAGCCTTAGGGACTTTTTAAGCTCCTACAATGAGCAGTTCTTC. Residues: CASSLRDFLSSYNEQFF.

This rearrangement joins TRBV5-1 to TRBJ2-1; TRBD2 agrees at 10 bases. Germline-derived CDR1 and CDR2 are SGHRS and YFSETQ. This CDR3 has 14 amino acids. With 1 base clipped from V and 10 bases from J, the junction kept 5 bases outside the gene matches. The CDR3 bases are TGCGCCAGCAGCTTGCATGGACTAGCGGTGGAGCAGTTCTTC. It is translated as CASSLHGLAVEQFF.

This sequence joins TRBV30 and TRBJ2-5; D is possibly TRBD1 (5 bases). Germline V gives CDR1 GTSNPN, CDR2 SVGIG (reference sequence). The CDR3 spans 13 residues. V lost 0 bases and J lost 5, with 10 bases in between. CDR3 loop: CAWSVQGVETQYF. The CDR3 nucleotides read TGTGCCTGGAGTGTGCAAGGGGTCGAGACCCAGTACTTC.

The genes are TRBV5-6 and TRBJ2-2; 13 bases fit TRBD2. Germline CDR1 SGHDT, CDR2 YYEEEE. The length of the CDR3 is 16 residues. V lost 4 bases to trimming and J lost 7 bases; unmatched junction nucleotides: 7. The CDR3 DNA follows: TGTGCCAGCAGCGCCGGGACTAGCGGGGAGTACGGGGAGCTGTTTTTT. Protein sequence: CASSAGTSGEYGELFF.

The chain links TRBV19 to TRBJ2-2, with 9 positions matching TRBD2. CDR3 size: 17 residues. J gave up 5 bases and V 6 bases, and 13 bases lay outside the gene matches. In germline, CDR1 is LNHDA, CDR2 SQIVND (reference sequence). CDR3 sequence reads: CASSRSGGGARTGELFF. The DNA for the CDR3 is TGTGCCAGTAGCCGATCGGGCGGGGGGGCGCGAACCGGGGAGCTGTTTTTT.

The rearrangement joins TRBV27 to TRBJ1-1; no clear D gene. The CDR3 runs 14 residues. The V and J ends lost 4 bases and 0 bases respectively, with 9 bases between them. CDR1 is MNHEY and CDR2 is SMNVEV in the germline V gene (reference sequence). The CDR3 reads CASSSYGMNTEAFF. CDR3 nucleotide sequence: TGTGCCAGCAGTTCGTACGGCATGAACACTGAAGCTTTCTTT.

This chain links TRBV19 with TRBJ2-3; 11 bases are shared with TRBD2. Germline assignment: CDR1 LNHDA and CDR2 SQIVND (reference sequence). The trim removed 2 bases at V and 3 bases at J, leaving 4 bases unmatched. CDR3 length: 16 amino acids. The CDR3 loop is CASSILAGGLTDTQYF. The CDR3 DNA sequence: TGTGCCAGTAGTATACTAGCGGGGGGACTAACAGATACGCAGTATTTT.

This chain uses TRBV5-4 with TRBJ2-2, with D perhaps given as TRBD1 or TRBD2 (6 bases each). Trimming cost V 6 bases and J 8 bases, with 17 bases left between them. The CDR3 contains 14 residues. Germline V gene data show CDR1 as SGHNT and CDR2 as YYREEE (reference sequence). DNA for the CDR3: TGTGCCAGCACCCCAAGAGGGGGGTCTGGGGAGCTGTTTTTT. This encodes CASTPRGGSGELFF.

This clone has just a few counts. V is TRBV7-9 and J is TRBJ2-3; no definite D call. The germline CDR1 and CDR2 sequences are SEHNR and FQNEAQ (reference sequence). V was cut by 5 bases and J by 6 bases, with 6 bases left in between. The CDR3 covers 11 residues. CDR3 region: CASSVKDTQYF. CDR3 sequence (DNA): TGTGCCAGCAGCGTCAAGGATACGCAGTATTTT.

The chain has TRBV6-5 and TRBJ1-2, with TRBD1 matching 7 bases. The CDR3 is 15 residues long. The J segment lost 8 bases and the V segment lost 8 bases, leaving 17 bases of the junction unmatched. CDR1 and CDR2 from the germline V gene are MNHEY and SVGAGI. CDR3: CASVFDRANPSGYTF. DNA for the CDR3: TGTGCCAGCGTTTTCGACAGGGCCAACCCAAGCGGCTACACCTTC.

This clone was counted only a few times. The V call is TRBV4-1, the J call TRBJ2-2, with D maybe TRBD1 (6 bases). The CDR3 has 16 amino acids. Trimming took 2 bases from V and 5 from J, leaving 15 bases between them. The germline V gene encodes CDR1 MGHRA and CDR2 YSYEKL. DNA for the CDR3: TGCGCCAGCAGCCAAAAGATTCAGGGGAGAACCGGGGAGCTGTTTTTT. Translation: CASSQKIQGRTGELFF.

The chain carries TRBV4-1 and TRBJ1-5; no firm D call. The CDR3 totals 15 residues. Trimming shortened V by 1 base and J by 3 bases, and 10 bases separated the two germline ends. Germline CDR1 reads MGHRA; CDR2 reads YSYEKL. The CDR3 bases are TGCGCCAGCAGCCAAGTAGGGTTGTCCAATCAGCCCCAGCATTTT. Amino acid sequence: CASSQVGLSNQPQHF.